This TCR beta chain stems from a study of blood T cell repertoires in COVID-19. For the study at large: Italy, Spain and the United States were the sources of the convalescent and acute COVID-19 samples.

The assay was immunoSEQ multiplex PCR, and TCRdb's table has in-frame clones only and misses some. The sample yields roughly 140,000 clones, approximately 84% seen once. Germline values: CDR1 SEHNR, CDR2 FQNEAQ (reference sequence). The CDR3 contains 15 residues. Trimming stripped 5 bases from V and 1 base from J, with 9 bases between. Sequencing used peripheral blood. The rearrangement uses TRBV7-9 and TRBJ1-6; D not certain. The receptor's source is a human donor in a cohort sampled during active COVID-19. The CDR3 here is CASSAGESYNSPLHF. As DNA, the CDR3 is TGTGCCAGCAGCGCCGGAGAGTCCTATAATTCACCCCTCCACTTT.